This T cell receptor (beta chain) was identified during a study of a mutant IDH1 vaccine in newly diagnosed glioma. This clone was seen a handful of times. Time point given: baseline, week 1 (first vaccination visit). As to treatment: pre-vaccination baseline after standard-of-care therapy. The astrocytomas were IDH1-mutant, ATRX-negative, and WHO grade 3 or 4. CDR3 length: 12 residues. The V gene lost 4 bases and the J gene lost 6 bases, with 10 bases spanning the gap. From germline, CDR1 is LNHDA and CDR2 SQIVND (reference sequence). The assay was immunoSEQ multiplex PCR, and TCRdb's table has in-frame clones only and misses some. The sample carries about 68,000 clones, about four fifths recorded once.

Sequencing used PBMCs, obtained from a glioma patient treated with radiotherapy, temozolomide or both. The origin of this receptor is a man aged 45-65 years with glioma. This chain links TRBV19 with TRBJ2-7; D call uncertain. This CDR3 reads CASSTSPGEQYF. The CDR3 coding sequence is TGTGCCAGTAGTACCTCCCCCGGCGAGCAGTACTTC.